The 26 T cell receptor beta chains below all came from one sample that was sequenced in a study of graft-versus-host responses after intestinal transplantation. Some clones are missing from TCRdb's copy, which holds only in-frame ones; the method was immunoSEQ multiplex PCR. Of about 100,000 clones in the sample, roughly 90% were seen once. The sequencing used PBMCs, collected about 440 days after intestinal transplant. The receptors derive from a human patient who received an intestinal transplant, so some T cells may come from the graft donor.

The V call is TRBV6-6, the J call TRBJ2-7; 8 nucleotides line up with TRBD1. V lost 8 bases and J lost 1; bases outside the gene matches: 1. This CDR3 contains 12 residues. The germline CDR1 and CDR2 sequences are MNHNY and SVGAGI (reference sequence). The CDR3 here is CASGQGSYEQYF. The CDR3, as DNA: TGTGCCAGCGGACAGGGATCCTACGAGCAGTACTTC.

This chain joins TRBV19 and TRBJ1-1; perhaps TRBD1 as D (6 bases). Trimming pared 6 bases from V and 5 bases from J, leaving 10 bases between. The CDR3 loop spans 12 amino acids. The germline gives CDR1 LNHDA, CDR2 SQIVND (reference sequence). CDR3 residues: CASSQGWTEAFF. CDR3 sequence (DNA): TGTGCCAGTAGCCAGGGGTGGACTGAAGCTTTCTTT.

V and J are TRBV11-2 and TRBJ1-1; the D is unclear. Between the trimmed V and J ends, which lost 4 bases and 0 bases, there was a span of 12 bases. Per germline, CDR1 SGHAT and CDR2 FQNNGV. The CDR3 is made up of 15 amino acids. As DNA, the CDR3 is TGTGCCAGCAGCTCGGCCACGCACATGAACACTGAAGCTTTCTTT. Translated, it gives CASSSATHMNTEAFF.

Here the CDR3 reads CASSPRGGGSRATQYF. The CDR3 DNA sequence: TGTGCCAGCAGCCCGAGGGGCGGGGGGTCGCGGGCGACCCAGTACTTC. This sequence joins TRBV5-4 and TRBJ2-5; TRBD2 agrees at 8 bases. The CDR3 is made up of 16 amino acids. With V trimmed by 4 bases and J by 7 bases, 15 bases remained unmatched. Germline V gives CDR1 SGHNT, CDR2 YYREEE (reference sequence).

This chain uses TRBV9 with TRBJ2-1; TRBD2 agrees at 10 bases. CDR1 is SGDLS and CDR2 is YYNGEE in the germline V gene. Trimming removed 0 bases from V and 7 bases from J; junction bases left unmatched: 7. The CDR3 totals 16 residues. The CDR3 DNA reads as TGTGCCAGCAGCGTAGGGGCTAGCGGGGGTAGGAATGAGCAGTTCTTC. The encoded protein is CASSVGASGGRNEQFF.

The CDR3 DNA reads TGCGCCAGCAGCCCAGGGGCGGGCGGCTACACCTTC. It is translated as CASSPGAGGYTF. This chain links TRBV5-1 with TRBJ1-2; TRBD1 might be the D (6 bases). The V gene's germline CDR1 is SGHRS and CDR2 YFSETQ. CDR3 size: 12 residues. V lost 4 bases and J lost 8, with 12 bases in between.

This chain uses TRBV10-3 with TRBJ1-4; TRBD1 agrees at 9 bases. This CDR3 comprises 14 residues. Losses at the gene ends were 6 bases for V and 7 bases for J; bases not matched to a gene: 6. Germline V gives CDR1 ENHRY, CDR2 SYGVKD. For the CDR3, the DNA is TGTGCCATCAGCCACGGGACAGGGTTTGAAAAACTGTTTTTT. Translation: CAISHGTGFEKLFF.

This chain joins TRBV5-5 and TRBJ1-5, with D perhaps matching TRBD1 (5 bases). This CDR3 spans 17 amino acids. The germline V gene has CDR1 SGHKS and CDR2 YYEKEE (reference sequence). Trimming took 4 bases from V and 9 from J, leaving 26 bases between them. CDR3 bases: TGTGCCAGCAGCGTCGGCCTTACAGGCGCCCCTATGGGGCCCCAGCATTTT. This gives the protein CASSVGLTGAPMGPQHF.

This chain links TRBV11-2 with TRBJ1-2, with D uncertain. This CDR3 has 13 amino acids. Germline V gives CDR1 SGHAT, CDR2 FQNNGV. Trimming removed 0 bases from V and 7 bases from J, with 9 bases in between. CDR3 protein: CASSLDGLVGYTF. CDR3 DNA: TGTGCCAGCAGCTTAGATGGTTTGGTTGGCTACACCTTC.

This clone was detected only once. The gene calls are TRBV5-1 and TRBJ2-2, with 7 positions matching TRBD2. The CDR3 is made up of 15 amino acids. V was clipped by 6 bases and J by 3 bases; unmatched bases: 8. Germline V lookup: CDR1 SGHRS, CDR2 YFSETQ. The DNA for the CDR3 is TGCGCCAGCAATTTCGTTGCGGGGGACACCGGGGAGCTGTTTTTT. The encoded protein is CASNFVAGDTGELFF.

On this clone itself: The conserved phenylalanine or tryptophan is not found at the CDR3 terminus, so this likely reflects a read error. The CDR3 loop reads CATSRDRGTGRDGYTL. In DNA, the CDR3 is TGTGCCACCAGCAGAGATCGTGGGACGGGAAGGGATGGCTACACCCTC. The rearrangement links TRBV15 to TRBJ1-2; D possibly corresponds to TRBD1 (5 bases). The CDR3 length is 16 residues. Between the trimmed V and J ends, which lost 0 bases and 6 bases, there was a span of 17 bases. Germline values: CDR1 LNHNV, CDR2 YYDKDF (reference sequence).

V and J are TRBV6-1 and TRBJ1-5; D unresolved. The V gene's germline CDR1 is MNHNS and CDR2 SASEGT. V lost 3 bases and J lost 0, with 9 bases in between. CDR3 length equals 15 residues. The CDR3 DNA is TGTGCCAGCAGTGATGTTTTTGGTAGCAATCAGCCCCAGCATTTT. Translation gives CASSDVFGSNQPQHF.

The CDR3 region has the DNA TGTGCCAGCAGCCCCCTACCCGGGGGAGGGGGCCTTGGGGAGCAGTACTTC. Protein product: CASSPLPGGGGLGEQYF. The chain has TRBV5-6 and TRBJ2-7; D possibly uses TRBD1 or TRBD2 (7 bases each). Germline V gene sequence: CDR1 SGHDT, CDR2 YYEEEE. The CDR3 totals 17 residues. The ends were cut back, 4 bases at V and 7 bases at J, with 27 bases in the middle.

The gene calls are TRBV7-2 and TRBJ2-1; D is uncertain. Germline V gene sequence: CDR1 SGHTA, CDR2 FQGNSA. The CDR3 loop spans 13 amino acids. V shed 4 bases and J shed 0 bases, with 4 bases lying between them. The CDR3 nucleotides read TGTGCCAGCAGCTCCAGCTCCTACAATGAGCAGTTCTTC. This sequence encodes CASSSSSYNEQFF. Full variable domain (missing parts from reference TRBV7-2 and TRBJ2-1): GAGVSQSPSNKVTEKGKDVELRCDPISGHTALYWYRQSLGQGLEFLIYFQGNSAPDKSGLPSDRFSAERTGGSVSTLTIQRTQQEDSAVYLCASSSSSYNEQFFGPGTRLTVL.

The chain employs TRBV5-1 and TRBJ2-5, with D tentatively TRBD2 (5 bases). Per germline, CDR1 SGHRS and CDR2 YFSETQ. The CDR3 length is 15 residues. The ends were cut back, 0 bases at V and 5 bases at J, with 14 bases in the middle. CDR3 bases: TGCGCCAGCAGCTTGGACGAGGGCCGGTGGGAGACCCAGTACTTC. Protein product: CASSLDEGRWETQYF.

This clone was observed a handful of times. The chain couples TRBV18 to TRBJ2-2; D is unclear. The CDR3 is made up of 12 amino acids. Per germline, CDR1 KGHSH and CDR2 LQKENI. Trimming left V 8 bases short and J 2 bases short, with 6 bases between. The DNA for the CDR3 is TGTGCCAGCCCCGGCAACACCGGGGAGCTGTTTTTT. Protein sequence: CASPGNTGELFF.

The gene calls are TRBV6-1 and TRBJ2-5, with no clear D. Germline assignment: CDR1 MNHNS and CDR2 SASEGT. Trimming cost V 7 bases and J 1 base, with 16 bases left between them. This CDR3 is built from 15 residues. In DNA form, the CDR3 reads TGTGCCAGCATATGGTCTGTGGCCGTCCAAGAGACCCAGTACTTC. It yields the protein CASIWSVAVQETQYF.

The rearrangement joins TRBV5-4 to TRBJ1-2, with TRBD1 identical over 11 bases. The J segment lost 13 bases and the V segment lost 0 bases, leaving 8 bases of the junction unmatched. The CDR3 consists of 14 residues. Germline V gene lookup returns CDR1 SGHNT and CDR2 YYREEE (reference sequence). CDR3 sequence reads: CASSLGTGGRWCTF. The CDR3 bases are TGTGCCAGCAGCTTGGGGACAGGGGGCAGGTGGTGCACCTTC.

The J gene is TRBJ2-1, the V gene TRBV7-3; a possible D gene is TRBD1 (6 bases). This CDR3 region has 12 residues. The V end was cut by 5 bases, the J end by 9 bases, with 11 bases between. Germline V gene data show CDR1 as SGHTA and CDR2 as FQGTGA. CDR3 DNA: TGTGCCAGCAGCCAGAAAGGGGGTGAGCAGTTCTTC. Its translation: CASSQKGGEQFF. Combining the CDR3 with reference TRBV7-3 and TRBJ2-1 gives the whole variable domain GAGVSQTPSNKVTEKGKYVELRCDPISGHTALYWYRQSLGQGPEFLIYFQGTGAADDSGLPNDRFFAVRPEGSVSTLKIQRTERGDSAVYLCASSQKGGEQFFGPGTRLTVL.

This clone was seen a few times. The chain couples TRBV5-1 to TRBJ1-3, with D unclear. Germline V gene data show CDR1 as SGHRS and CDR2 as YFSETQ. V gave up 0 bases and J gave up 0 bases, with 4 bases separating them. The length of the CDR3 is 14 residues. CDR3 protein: CASSLADSGNTIYF. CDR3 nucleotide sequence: TGCGCCAGCAGCTTGGCCGACTCTGGAAACACCATATATTTT.

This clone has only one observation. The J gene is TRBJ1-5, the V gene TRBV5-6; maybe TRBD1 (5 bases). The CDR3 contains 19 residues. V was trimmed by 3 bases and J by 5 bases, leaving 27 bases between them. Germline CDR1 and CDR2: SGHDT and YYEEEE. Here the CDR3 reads CASSSWVGPSSVVHQPQHF. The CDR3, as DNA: TGTGCCAGCAGCTCGTGGGTGGGGCCATCTTCTGTCGTCCATCAGCCCCAGCATTTT.

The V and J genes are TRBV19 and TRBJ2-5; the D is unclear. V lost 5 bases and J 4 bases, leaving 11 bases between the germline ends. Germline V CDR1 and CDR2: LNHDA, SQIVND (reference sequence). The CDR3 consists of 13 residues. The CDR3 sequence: CASSPARRETQYF. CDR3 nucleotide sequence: TGTGCCAGTAGTCCGGCCCGCCGAGAGACCCAGTACTTC.

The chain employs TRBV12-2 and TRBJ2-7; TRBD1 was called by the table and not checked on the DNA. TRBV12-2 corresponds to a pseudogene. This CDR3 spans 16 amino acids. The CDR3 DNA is TGTGCAAGTCGCTCCCATTCAGGGACAGAAAAATACGAGCAGTACTTC. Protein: CASRSHSGTEKYEQYF.

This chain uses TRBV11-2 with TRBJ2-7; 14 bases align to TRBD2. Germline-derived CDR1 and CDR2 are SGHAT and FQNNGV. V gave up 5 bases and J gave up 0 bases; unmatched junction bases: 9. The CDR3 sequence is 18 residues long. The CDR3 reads CASSDGTSGGLSSYEQYF. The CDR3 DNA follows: TGTGCCAGCAGCGATGGGACTAGCGGGGGCCTCAGCTCCTACGAGCAGTACTTC.

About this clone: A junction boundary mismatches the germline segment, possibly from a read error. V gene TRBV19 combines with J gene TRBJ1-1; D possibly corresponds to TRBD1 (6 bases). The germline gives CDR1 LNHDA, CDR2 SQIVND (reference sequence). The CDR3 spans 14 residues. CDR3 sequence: CASTIDRLRTEAFF. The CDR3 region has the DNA TGTGCCAGTACTATAGACAGGCTGCGGACTGAAGCTTTCTTT.

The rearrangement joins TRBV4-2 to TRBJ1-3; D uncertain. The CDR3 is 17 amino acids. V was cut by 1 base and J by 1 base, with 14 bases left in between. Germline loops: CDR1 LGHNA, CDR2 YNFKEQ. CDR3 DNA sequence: TGTGCCAGCAGCCAAGTGGAGGGCACTGGGTCTGGAAACACCATATATTTT. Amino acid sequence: CASSQVEGTGSGNTIYF.